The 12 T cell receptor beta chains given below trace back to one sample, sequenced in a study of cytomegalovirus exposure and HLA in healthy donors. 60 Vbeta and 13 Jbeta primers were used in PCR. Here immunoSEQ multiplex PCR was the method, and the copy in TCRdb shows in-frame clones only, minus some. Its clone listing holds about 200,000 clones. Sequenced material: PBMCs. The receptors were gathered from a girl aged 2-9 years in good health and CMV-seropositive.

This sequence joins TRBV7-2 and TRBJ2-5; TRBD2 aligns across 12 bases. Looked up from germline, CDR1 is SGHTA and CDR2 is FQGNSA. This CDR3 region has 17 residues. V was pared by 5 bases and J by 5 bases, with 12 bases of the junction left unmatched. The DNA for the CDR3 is TGTGCCAGCAGCCGCCGGACTAGCGGGATAGGGTTGGAGACCCAGTACTTC. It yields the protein CASSRRTSGIGLETQYF.

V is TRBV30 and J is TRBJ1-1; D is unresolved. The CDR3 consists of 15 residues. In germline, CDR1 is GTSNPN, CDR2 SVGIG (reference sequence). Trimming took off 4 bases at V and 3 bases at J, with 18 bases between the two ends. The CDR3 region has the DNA TGTGCCTGGACCCCCTACCGGGGTAGGGACACTGAAGCTTTCTTT. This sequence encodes CAWTPYRGRDTEAFF.

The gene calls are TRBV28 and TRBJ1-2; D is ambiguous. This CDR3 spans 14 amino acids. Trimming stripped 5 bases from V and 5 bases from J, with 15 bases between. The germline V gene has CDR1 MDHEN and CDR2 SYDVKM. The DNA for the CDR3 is TGTGCCAGCAGTCTGATCACGGGTTCTTATGGCTACACCTTC. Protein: CASSLITGSYGYTF.

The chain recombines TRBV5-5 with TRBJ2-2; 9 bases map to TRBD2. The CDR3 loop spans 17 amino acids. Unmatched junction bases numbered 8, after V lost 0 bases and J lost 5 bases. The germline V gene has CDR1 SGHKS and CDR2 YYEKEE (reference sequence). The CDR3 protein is CASSLAVSGRRTGELFF. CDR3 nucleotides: TGTGCCAGCAGCTTGGCCGTTAGCGGGAGACGAACCGGGGAGCTGTTTTTT.

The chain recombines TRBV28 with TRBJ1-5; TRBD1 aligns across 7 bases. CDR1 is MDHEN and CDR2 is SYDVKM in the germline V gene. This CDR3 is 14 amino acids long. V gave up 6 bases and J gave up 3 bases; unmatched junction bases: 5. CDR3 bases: TGTGCCAGCAGAGAGACAGGGAACAATCAGCCCCAGCATTTT. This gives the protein CASRETGNNQPQHF.

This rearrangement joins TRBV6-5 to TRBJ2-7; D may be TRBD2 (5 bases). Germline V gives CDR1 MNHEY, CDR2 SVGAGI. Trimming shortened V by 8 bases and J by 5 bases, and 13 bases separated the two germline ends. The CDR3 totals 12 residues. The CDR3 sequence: CASATGSNEQYF. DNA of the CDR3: TGTGCCAGCGCTACGGGGAGTAACGAGCAGTACTTC.

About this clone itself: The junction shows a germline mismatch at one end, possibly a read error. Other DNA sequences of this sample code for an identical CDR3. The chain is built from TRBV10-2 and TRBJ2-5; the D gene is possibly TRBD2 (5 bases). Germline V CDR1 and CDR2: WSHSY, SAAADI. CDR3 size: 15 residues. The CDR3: CASSENLAGLETQYF. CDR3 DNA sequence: TGCGCTAGCAGTGAGAATCTAGCTGGGTTGGAGACCCAGTACTTC.

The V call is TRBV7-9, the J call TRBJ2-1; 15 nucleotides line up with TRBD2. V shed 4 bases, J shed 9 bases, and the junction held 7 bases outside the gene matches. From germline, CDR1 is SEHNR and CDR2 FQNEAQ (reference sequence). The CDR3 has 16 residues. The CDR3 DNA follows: TGTGCCAGCAGCTCTCCTCGGACTAGCGGGAGGGTTGAGCAGTTCTTC. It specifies CASSSPRTSGRVEQFF.

Here the CDR3 DNA reads TGTGCCAGCAGCAAATTAATCTTAGCGGGGGGATCCTACGAGCAGTACTTC. This codes for CASSKLILAGGSYEQYF. This rearrangement joins TRBV27 to TRBJ2-7; TRBD2 matches 10 bases. The length of the CDR3 is 17 residues. CDR1 is MNHEY, CDR2 SMNVEV, per germline (reference sequence). After removal of 6 bases from V and 1 base from J, the junction contained 12 bases not matched to a gene.

Here the CDR3 reads CASPPGQASSYEQYF. CDR3 nucleotides: TGTGCCAGCCCCCCGGGACAGGCGAGCTCCTACGAGCAGTACTTC. The chain couples TRBV6-1 to TRBJ2-7; 8 positions match TRBD1. Germline V gene lookup returns CDR1 MNHNS and CDR2 SASEGT. The CDR3 has 15 amino acids. The V gene end was trimmed by 8 bases and the J gene end by 0 bases; junction bases not matched to a gene: 9.

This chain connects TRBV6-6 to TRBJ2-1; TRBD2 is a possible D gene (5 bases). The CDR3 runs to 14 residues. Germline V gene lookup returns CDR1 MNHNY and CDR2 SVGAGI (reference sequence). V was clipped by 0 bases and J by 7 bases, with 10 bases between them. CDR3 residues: CASSYSSRTNEQFF. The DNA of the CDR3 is TGTGCCAGCAGTTACTCGAGCAGGACTAATGAGCAGTTCTTC.

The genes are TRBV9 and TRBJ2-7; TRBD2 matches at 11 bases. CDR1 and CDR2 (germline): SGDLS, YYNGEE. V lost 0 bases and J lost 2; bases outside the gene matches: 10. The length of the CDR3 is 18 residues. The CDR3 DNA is TGTGCCAGCAGCGTAGCCCTAGCGGGAGGTGGAGTTCCCTACGAGCAGTACTTC. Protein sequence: CASSVALAGGGVPYEQYF.